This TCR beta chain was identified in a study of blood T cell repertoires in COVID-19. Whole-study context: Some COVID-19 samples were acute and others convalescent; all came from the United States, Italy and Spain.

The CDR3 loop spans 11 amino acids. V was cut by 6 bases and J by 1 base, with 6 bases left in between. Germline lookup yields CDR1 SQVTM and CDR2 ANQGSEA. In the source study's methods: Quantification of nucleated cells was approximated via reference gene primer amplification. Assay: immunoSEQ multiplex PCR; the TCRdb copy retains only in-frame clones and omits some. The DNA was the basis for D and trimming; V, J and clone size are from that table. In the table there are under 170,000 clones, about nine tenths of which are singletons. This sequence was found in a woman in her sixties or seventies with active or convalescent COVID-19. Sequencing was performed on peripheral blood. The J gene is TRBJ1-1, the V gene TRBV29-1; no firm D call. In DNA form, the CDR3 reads TGCAGCGTAAACAGGAACACTGAAGCTTTCTTT. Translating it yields CSVNRNTEAFF.